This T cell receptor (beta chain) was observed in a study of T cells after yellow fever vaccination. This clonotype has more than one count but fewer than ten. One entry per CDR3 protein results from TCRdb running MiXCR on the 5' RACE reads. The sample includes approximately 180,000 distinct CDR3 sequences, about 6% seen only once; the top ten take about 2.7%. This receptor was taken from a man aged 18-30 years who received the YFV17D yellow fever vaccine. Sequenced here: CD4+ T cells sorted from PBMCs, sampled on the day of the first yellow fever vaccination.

CDR3 in DNA: TGTGCCAGCAGCGTTCTCCCATCCTACGAGCAGTACTTC. Residues: CASSVLPSYEQYF. This chain joins TRBV7-3 and TRBJ2-7, with D hard to call. CDR3 length equals 13 residues. The germline V gene encodes CDR1 SGHTA and CDR2 FQGTGA. V lost 5 bases, J lost 1 base, and 9 bases lay in between. Drawing the rest from reference TRBV7-3 and TRBJ2-7, the complete variable domain is GAGVSQTPSNKVTEKGKYVELRCDPISGHTALYWYRQSLGQGPEFLIYFQGTGAADDSGLPNDRFFAVRPEGSVSTLKIQRTERGDSAVYLCASSVLPSYEQYFGPGTRLTVT.